This T cell receptor beta chain was identified during a study of CXCR3-negative and CXCR3-positive naive CD8 T cells (dated by TCRdb to about 2019). A note on the overall study: In total, 130 million to 150 million TRB reads were obtained, which works out to roughly 1.5 +/- 0.3 million reads per library. Diversity and physicochemical repertoire analyses covered over 10 donors pooled from two independent experiments. For the TRBV-TRBJ cluster analysis, the naive subsets came from about 5 donors, while the memory cells came from 3 donors. Study-level results and caveats: Freshly isolated PBMCs were used for most assays because CXCR3 expression went down partially after cryopreservation. Comparably high repertoire diversity was found in both naive subsets, whereas much lower repertoire diversity was found in memory CD8+ T cells. TRBV-TRBJ usage was similar between naive CXCR3-negative and CXCR3-positive cells from the same donor, while memory cells showed distinct patterns. Because surface CD5, which is linked to self-reactivity in mice, was comparable between the naive subsets, TCR interaction strength was also inferred from TRB CDR3 physicochemical properties.

As for this clonotype: The antigen it recognizes is unknown.

For each CD8+ T cell subset, flow sorting was done in triplicate, and 300,000 to 350,000 cells per subset went directly into RLT lysis buffer. Peripheral blood mononuclear cells were isolated from buffy coats using standard density gradient centrifugation. Total RNA was extracted from sorted cells with an RNeasy Mini Kit. The germline V gene sets CDR1 to LGHNA and CDR2 to YSLEER. The CDR3 sequence holds 14 residues, the cysteine and phenylalanine included. DNA was not recorded. The listed sequencing device is NextSeq 550. The Human TCR Profiling Kit (MiLaboratory) was used to prepare UMI-labeled 5' RACE TRB cDNA libraries. The full amount of extracted RNA was used for cDNA synthesis, and the full amount of resulting cDNA was used for PCR amplification. Libraries were prepared in parallel with an identical number of PCR cycles. As for how the authors treated the data: With a minimum of two reads required per UMI, MIGEC and MiXCR pulled out about 50,000 +/- 10,000 unique UMI-labeled TRB cDNA molecules from each library. Each library averaged about 40,000 +/- 10,000 functional in-frame TRB CDR3 nucleotide clonotypes without stop codons. After downsampling to 5000 UMI-labeled TRB molecules per sample, diversity metrics such as normalized Shannon-Wiener and Chao1 were calculated in VDJtools. For the central five CDR3 residues, VDJtools calculated physicochemical properties weighted by clonotype size, namely interaction energy, strength, volume and Kidera factor 4. TCRdb reprocessed the reads; each CDR3 protein sequence makes one entry, and DNA is unavailable. Clone size and V and J calls follow TCRdb, not the original study. The sample's records list fewer than 60,000 distinct CDR3 sequences. The top ten hold less than 25% of the sample.

The sample taken for sequencing was memory CD8+ T cells from blood. The label giving this sample's cell subset or site can be read as: conventional CD8+ memory T cells (TMEM), sorted as controls. This TCR derives from a human donor in good health. Some clones in this sample may be carry-over from other donors' samples. The chain links TRBV4-3 with TRBJ2-3; TCRdb indicates TRBD1, and absent DNA this call remains unverified. CDR3 sequence: CASSEGAGTDTQYF.